The present T cell receptor (beta chain) was sequenced within a study of a mutant IDH1 vaccine in newly diagnosed glioma. In the study overall: Administration of eight vaccinations to patients took place in weeks 1, 3, 5, 7, 11, 15, 19, 23. Radiotherapy alone preceded vaccination by 4-6 weeks; alternatively, vaccination started with temozolomide cycles. Those enrolled had earlier been treated with radiotherapy, temozolomide, or both, mostly both. Study results and caveats: 85% to 95% of patients showed vaccine-induced immune responses across multiple MHC alleles.

Time point reported: week 11, during vaccination. Topical imiquimod accompanied each vaccine dose, which consisted of 300 ug of mutant IDH1 20-mer peptide. Worth noting for this clone: What it binds is unknown.

The germline V gene has CDR1 SGHTA and CDR2 FQGNSA. The CDR3 consists of 15 residues. V lost 1 base and J 5 bases, leaving 9 bases between the germline ends. Only in-frame clones appear in the TCRdb table, and some are missing; sequencing was by immunoSEQ multiplex PCR. The repertoire holds 60,000 or so clones, with 75% to 90% as singletons. The source was PBMCs, collected from a glioma patient whose treatment included an IDH1 peptide vaccine. The chain is built from TRBV7-2 and TRBJ1-6; D remains ambiguous. The sequence was obtained from a man aged 40-49 years with glioma. The CDR3 sequence is CASSLVSQNNSPLHF. Written as DNA, the CDR3 is TGTGCCAGCAGCTTAGTCTCACAGAATAATTCACCCCTCCACTTT. The whole variable domain, filled in from reference TRBV7-2 and TRBJ1-6, reads GAGVSQSPSNKVTEKGKDVELRCDPISGHTALYWYRQSLGQGLEFLIYFQGNSAPDKSGLPSDRFSAERTGGSVSTLTIQRTQQEDSAVYLCASSLVSQNNSPLHFGNGTRLTVT.